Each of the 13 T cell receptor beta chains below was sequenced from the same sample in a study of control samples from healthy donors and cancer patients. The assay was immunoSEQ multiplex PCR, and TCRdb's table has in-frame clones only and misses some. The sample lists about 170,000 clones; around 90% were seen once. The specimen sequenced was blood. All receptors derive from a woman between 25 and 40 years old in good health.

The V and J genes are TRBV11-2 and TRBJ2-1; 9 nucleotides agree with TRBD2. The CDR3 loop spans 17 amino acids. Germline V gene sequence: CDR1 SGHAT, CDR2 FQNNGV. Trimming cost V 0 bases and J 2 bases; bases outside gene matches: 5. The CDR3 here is CASSLEGGGVPYNEQFF. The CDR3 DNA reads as TGTGCCAGCAGCTTAGAAGGCGGGGGGGTTCCCTACAATGAGCAGTTCTTC.

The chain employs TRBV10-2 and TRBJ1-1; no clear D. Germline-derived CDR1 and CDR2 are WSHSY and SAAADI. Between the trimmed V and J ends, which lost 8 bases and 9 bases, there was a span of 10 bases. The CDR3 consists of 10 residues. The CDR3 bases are TGCGCCAGCGGAGGAAATAAAGCTTTCTTT. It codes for CASGGNKAFF.

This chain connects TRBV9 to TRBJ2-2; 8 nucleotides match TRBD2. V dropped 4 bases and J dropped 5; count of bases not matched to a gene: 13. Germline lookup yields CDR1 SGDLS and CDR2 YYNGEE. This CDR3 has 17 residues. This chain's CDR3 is CASSHLPGLGGTGELFF. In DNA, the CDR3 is TGTGCCAGCAGCCATCTCCCGGGACTAGGAGGGACCGGGGAGCTGTTTTTT. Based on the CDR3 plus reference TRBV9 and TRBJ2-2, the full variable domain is DSGVTQTPKHLITATGQRVTLRCSPRSGDLSVYWYQQSLDQGLQFLIQYYNGEERAKGNILERFSAQQFPDLHSELNLSSLELGDSALYFCASSHLPGLGGTGELFFGEGSRLTVL.

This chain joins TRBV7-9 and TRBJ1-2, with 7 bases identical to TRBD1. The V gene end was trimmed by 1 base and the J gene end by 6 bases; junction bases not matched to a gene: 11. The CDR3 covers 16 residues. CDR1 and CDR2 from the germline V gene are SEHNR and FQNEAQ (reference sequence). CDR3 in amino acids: CASSLGSPAGGDGYTF. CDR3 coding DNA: TGTGCCAGCAGCTTAGGAAGTCCGGCAGGGGGGGATGGCTACACCTTC.

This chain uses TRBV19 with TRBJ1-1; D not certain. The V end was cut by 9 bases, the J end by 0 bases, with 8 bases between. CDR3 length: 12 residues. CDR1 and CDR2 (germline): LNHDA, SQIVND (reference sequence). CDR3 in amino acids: CASRDMNTEAFF. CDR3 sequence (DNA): TGTGCCAGCAGAGACATGAACACTGAAGCTTTCTTT.

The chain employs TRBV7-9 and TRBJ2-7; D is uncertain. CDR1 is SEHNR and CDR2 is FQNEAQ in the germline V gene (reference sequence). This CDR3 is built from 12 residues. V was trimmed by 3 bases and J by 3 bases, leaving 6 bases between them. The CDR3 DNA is TGTGCCAGCAGCTTCACCCGCTACGAGCAGTACTTC. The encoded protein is CASSFTRYEQYF.

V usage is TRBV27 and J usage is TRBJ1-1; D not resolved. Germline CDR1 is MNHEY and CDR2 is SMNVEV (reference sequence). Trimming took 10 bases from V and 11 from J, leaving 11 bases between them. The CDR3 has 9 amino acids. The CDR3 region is CATHDWAFF. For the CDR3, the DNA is TGTGCCACGCACGACTGGGCTTTCTTT.

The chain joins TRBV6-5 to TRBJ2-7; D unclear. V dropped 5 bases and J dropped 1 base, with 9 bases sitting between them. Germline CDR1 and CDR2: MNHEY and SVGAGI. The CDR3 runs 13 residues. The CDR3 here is CASSIQDSYEQYV. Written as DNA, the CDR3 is TGTGCCAGCAGTATCCAGGATTCCTACGAGCAGTACGTC.

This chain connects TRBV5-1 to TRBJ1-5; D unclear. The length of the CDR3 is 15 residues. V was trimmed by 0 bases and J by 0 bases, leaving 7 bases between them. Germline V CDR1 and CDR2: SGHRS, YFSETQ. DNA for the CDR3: TGCGCCAGCAGCTTGGACGGATATAGCAATCAGCCCCAGCATTTT. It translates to CASSLDGYSNQPQHF.

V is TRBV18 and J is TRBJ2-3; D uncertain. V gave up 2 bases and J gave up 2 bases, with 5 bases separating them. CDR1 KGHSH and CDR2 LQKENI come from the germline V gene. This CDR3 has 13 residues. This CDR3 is CASSPGITDTQYF. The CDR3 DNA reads TGTGCCAGCTCACCAGGAATCACAGATACGCAGTATTTT. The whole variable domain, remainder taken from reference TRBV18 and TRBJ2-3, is NAGVMQNPRHLVRRRGQEARLRCSPMKGHSHVYWYRQLPEEGLKFMVYLQKENIIDESGMPKERFSAEFPKEGPSILRIQQVVRGDSAAYFCASSPGITDTQYFGPGTRLTVL.

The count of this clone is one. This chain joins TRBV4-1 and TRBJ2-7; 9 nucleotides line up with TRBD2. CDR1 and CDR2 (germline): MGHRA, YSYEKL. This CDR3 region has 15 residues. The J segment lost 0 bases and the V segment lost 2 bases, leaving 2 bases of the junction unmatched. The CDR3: CASSQLAGSSYEQYF. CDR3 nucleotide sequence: TGCGCCAGCAGCCAACTAGCGGGAAGCTCCTACGAGCAGTACTTC.

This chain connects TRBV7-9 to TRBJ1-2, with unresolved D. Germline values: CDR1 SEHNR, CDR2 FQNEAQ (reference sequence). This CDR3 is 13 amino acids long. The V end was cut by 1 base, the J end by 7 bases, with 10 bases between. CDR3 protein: CASSLEGAFGYTF. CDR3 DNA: TGTGCCAGCAGCTTAGAAGGAGCCTTTGGCTACACCTTC.

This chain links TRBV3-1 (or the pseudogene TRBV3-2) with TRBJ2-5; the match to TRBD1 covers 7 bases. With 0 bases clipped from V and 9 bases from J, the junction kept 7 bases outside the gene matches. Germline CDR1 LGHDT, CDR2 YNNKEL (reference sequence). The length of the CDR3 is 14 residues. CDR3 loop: CASSQDLVTGSQYF. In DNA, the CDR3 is TGTGCCAGCAGCCAAGATCTGGTGACAGGGTCCCAGTACTTC.